These 32 T cell receptor beta chains originate from one sample sequenced in a study of T-cell reconstitution after alpha-beta-depleted transplantation in children. Unique molecular identifiers were incorporated during preparation of the TCRbeta library. MiXCR, applied by TCRdb to the PCR reads, yields one record per CDR3 protein. The sample shows about a million distinct CDR3 sequences, roughly 29% of them seen only once. The sequencing used PBMCs, mostly from graft donor cells, collected 360 days after TCRalphabeta/CD19-depleted stem cell transplant. The receptors were sampled from a boy in the first two years of life who had a stem cell transplant for SCID, so the T cells may come from the graft donor.

CDR3 loop: CASSLHGSPHNEQFF. CDR3 DNA sequence: TGTGCCAGCAGCTTACATGGTAGCCCCCACAATGAGCAGTTCTTC. V and J are TRBV7-2 and TRBJ2-1; D is uncertain. Germline lookup yields CDR1 SGHTA and CDR2 FQGNSA. Trimming took 2 bases from V and 5 from J, leaving 13 bases between them. The CDR3 spans 15 residues.

The CDR3 reads CASSFWRGAYEQYF. The DNA for the CDR3 is TGTGCCAGCAGTTTTTGGAGGGGGGCCTACGAGCAGTACTTC. This sequence joins TRBV28 and TRBJ2-7; D tentatively reads TRBD1 or TRBD2 (6 bases each). Trimming took 3 bases from V and 2 from J, leaving 11 bases between them. Per the germline V gene, CDR1 is MDHEN and CDR2 is SYDVKM. This CDR3 has 14 amino acids.

This chain uses TRBV19 with TRBJ1-2; TRBD1 matches 12 bases. The CDR3 contains 15 residues. With 6 bases clipped from V and 3 bases from J, the junction kept 5 bases outside the gene matches. Germline CDR1 reads LNHDA; CDR2 reads SQIVND (reference sequence). CDR3 in amino acids: CASSRDRGPYYGYTF. CDR3 coding DNA: TGTGCCAGTAGCCGGGACAGGGGGCCTTACTATGGCTACACCTTC.

There are a few counts of this clonotype. This chain connects TRBV9 to TRBJ2-7; 8 bases are a match to TRBD1. The length of the CDR3 is 15 residues. V shed 2 bases, J shed 3 bases, and the junction held 7 bases outside the gene matches. The germline gives CDR1 SGDLS, CDR2 YYNGEE. The CDR3 DNA follows: TGTGCCAGCAGCGTCGGACAGGGTAGATTCTACGAGCAGTACTTC. Translated, it gives CASSVGQGRFYEQYF.

The rearrangement joins TRBV20-1 to TRBJ2-3; D may be TRBD2 (7 bases). The ends were cut back, 0 bases at V and 7 bases at J, with 23 bases in the middle. CDR3 size: 17 residues. Germline V gives CDR1 DFQATT, CDR2 SNEGSKA (reference sequence). The CDR3 DNA follows: TGCAGTGCTAGAGATGGGCAGACTAGGGGGGGAGTACATACGCAGTATTTT. Protein sequence: CSARDGQTRGGVHTQYF.

In its sample, this clonotype was seen a few times. The chain carries TRBV12-3 or TRBV12-4 and TRBJ2-1; 9 nucleotides align to TRBD2. The V gene end was trimmed by 5 bases and the J gene end by 8 bases; junction bases not matched to a gene: 7. CDR3 length: 14 residues. The CDR3 sequence is CASSLFSGGDEQFF. CDR3 coding DNA: TGTGCCAGCAGTCTATTTAGCGGGGGCGATGAGCAGTTCTTC.

The rearrangement links TRBV5-1 to TRBJ2-7; the D gene could be TRBD1 or TRBD2 (5 bases each). The V gene's germline CDR1 is SGHRS and CDR2 YFSETQ. The V and J ends lost 4 bases and 5 bases respectively, with 22 bases between them. The CDR3 spans 16 residues. CDR3: CASSLAGPGRGDEQYF. The CDR3 DNA reads as TGCGCCAGCAGCCTAGCCGGGCCGGGACGAGGTGACGAGCAGTACTTC.

The chain has TRBV5-5 and TRBJ2-7, with 9 bases lining up with TRBD1. The V and J ends lost 6 bases and 7 bases, in that order; junction bases with no gene match: 11. Germline V gene lookup returns CDR1 SGHKS and CDR2 YYEKEE (reference sequence). This CDR3 contains 14 residues. CDR3: CASTLVQGAREQYF. CDR3 sequence (DNA): TGTGCCAGCACCCTCGTACAGGGGGCGCGGGAGCAGTACTTC.

The sample holds many counts of this clonotype. The chain uses TRBV29-1 and TRBJ2-3; 11 nucleotides match TRBD1. The J segment lost 6 bases and the V segment lost 5 bases, leaving 7 bases of the junction unmatched. This CDR3 comprises 14 residues. The germline V gene encodes CDR1 SQVTM and CDR2 ANQGSEA. The CDR3 DNA is TGCAGCGTTTTTTCCAGGACAGGGGGCGATACGCAGTATTTT. Encoded protein: CSVFSRTGGDTQYF.

The CDR3, as DNA: TGTGCCAGCAGCTCCAAATGGCGGGGGACCTACAATGAGCAGTTCTTC. It is translated as CASSSKWRGTYNEQFF. The chain links TRBV7-8 to TRBJ2-1, with 7 bases aligning to TRBD2. Germline assignment: CDR1 SGHVS and CDR2 FQNEAQ. The V segment lost 4 bases and the J segment 2 bases; nucleotides outside the gene matches: 8. The CDR3 is 16 residues long.

The chain employs TRBV20-1 and TRBJ2-1; 10 nucleotides align to TRBD2. Germline CDR1 reads DFQATT; CDR2 reads SNEGSKA (reference sequence). The ends lost 6 bases at V and 4 bases at J; junction bases unmatched: 12. The CDR3 has 16 residues. In DNA, the CDR3 is TGCAGTGCCAATGGACACGAGCGGGGGGGTTACAATGAGCAGTTCTTC. It is translated as CSANGHERGGYNEQFF.

This rearrangement joins TRBV7-2 to TRBJ2-3; 8 positions agree with TRBD2. CDR3 length equals 14 residues. Trimming removed 7 bases from V and 1 base from J; junction bases left unmatched: 4. Per germline, CDR1 SGHTA and CDR2 FQGNSA. The CDR3 DNA is TGTGCCAGCAACGGGCGGGGGGGCACAGATACGCAGTATTTT. It codes for CASNGRGGTDTQYF. Filled out from reference TRBV7-2 and TRBJ2-3, the complete variable domain reads GAGVSQSPSNKVTEKGKDVELRCDPISGHTALYWYRQSLGQGLEFLIYFQGNSAPDKSGLPSDRFSAERTGGSVSTLTIQRTQQEDSAVYLCASNGRGGTDTQYFGPGTRLTVL.

This clonotype occurred a few times. This sequence joins TRBV20-1 and TRBJ1-1; D possibly corresponds to TRBD1 (5 bases). From germline, CDR1 is DFQATT and CDR2 SNEGSKA (reference sequence). The CDR3 sequence is 12 residues long. CDR3 coding DNA: TGCACCCCTCGGGGGGGAGGGACTGAAGCTTTCTTT. This gives the protein CTPRGGGTEAFF.

V is TRBV11-1 and J is TRBJ2-5, with 16 bases fitting TRBD2. The CDR3 totals 16 residues. J gave up 4 bases and V 6 bases, and 5 bases lay outside the gene matches. Germline loops: CDR1 SGHAT, CDR2 FQDESV (reference sequence). CDR3 sequence reads: CASSGTSGRALETQYF. In DNA form, the CDR3 reads TGTGCCAGCAGTGGGACTAGCGGGAGGGCCTTAGAGACCCAGTACTTC.

The table lists this clonotype with a few counts. The rearrangement uses TRBV20-1 and TRBJ2-5; possibly TRBD2 for D (5 bases). V was pared by 5 bases and J by 4 bases, with 11 bases between. The CDR3 length is 12 residues. The germline V gene has CDR1 DFQATT and CDR2 SNEGSKA (reference sequence). The CDR3 coding sequence is TGCAGTGCTCCCCGGGAATTAGAGACCCAGTACTTC. Translating it yields CSAPRELETQYF.

This clonotype was counted a few times. J is TRBJ2-7 and V is TRBV29-1; maybe TRBD1 (5 bases). V lost 2 bases and J lost 4, with 18 bases in between. This CDR3 region has 15 residues. In germline, CDR1 is SQVTM, CDR2 ANQGSEA. This CDR3 is CSVETVGQTSYEQYF. DNA of the CDR3: TGCAGCGTTGAAACGGTGGGGCAGACCTCTTACGAGCAGTACTTC.

V gene TRBV15 combines with J gene TRBJ2-5, with D possibly being TRBD1 (6 bases). The V and J ends lost 0 bases and 1 base respectively, with 12 bases between them. Per the germline V gene, CDR1 is LNHNV and CDR2 is YYDKDF (reference sequence). The CDR3 spans 16 residues. The CDR3 region has the DNA TGTGCCACCAGCAGAGATCTAATAGGGGGCCAAGAGACCCAGTACTTC. This codes for CATSRDLIGGQETQYF.

This clonotype was detected a few times. The chain couples TRBV12-3 or TRBV12-4 to TRBJ1-2; maybe TRBD1 (5 bases). The CDR3 consists of 13 residues. The germline V and J ends were trimmed by 3 bases and 4 bases, with 9 bases remaining between them. The CDR3 nucleotides are TGTGCCAGCAGTTTTAGGCAGGGCTATGGCTACACCTTC. It is translated as CASSFRQGYGYTF.

This chain links TRBV10-3 with TRBJ2-7; 7 nucleotides match TRBD1. Germline V gene sequence: CDR1 ENHRY, CDR2 SYGVKD. This CDR3 is 13 amino acids long. V was pared by 9 bases and J by 3 bases, with 8 bases of the junction left unmatched. The CDR3 DNA follows: TGTGCCATGGGCGAAGGGGGCTTCTACGAGCAGTACTTC. This translates into CAMGEGGFYEQYF.

The genes are TRBV20-1 and TRBJ2-1; D uncertain. Between the trimmed V and J ends, which lost 6 bases and 7 bases, there was a span of 13 bases. The germline V gene encodes CDR1 DFQATT and CDR2 SNEGSKA (reference sequence). This CDR3 is 12 amino acids long. Written as DNA, the CDR3 is TGCAGTGCGGAAACGCATCGGAATGAGCAGTTCTTC. As protein: CSAETHRNEQFF.

The J gene is TRBJ2-7, the V gene TRBV29-1, with D tentatively TRBD2 (6 bases). Trimming left V 7 bases short and J 3 bases short, with 16 bases between. The CDR3 consists of 13 residues. Germline V gene sequence: CDR1 SQVTM, CDR2 ANQGSEA. CDR3 sequence: CSAGGPQYYEQYF. CDR3 bases: TGCAGCGCCGGAGGGCCACAGTACTACGAGCAGTACTTC.

This clonotype was counted between two and nine times. The chain has TRBV7-9 and TRBJ2-1, with D maybe TRBD1 (6 bases). Germline V gives CDR1 SEHNR, CDR2 FQNEAQ (reference sequence). The length of the CDR3 is 14 residues. The germline V and J ends were trimmed by 1 base and 5 bases, with 9 bases remaining between them. CDR3 sequence: CASSLGQVHNEQFF. DNA of the CDR3: TGTGCCAGCAGCTTAGGACAGGTCCACAATGAGCAGTTCTTC.

This clonotype was seen more than once but under ten times. This sequence joins TRBV5-1 and TRBJ2-1, with 8 bases matching TRBD1. V lost 4 bases, J lost 6 bases, and 9 bases stayed unmatched. The V gene's germline CDR1 is SGHRS and CDR2 YFSETQ. The CDR3 covers 15 residues. The CDR3 loop reads CASSPGQGFGNEQFF. DNA of the CDR3: TGCGCCAGCAGCCCCGGACAGGGTTTCGGCAATGAGCAGTTCTTC.

This clonotype was observed a few times. This chain joins TRBV4-2 and TRBJ2-6; D unclear. Germline CDR1 reads LGHNA; CDR2 reads YNFKEQ. Trimming removed 0 bases from V and 0 bases from J, with 9 bases in between. CDR3 length equals 17 residues. CDR3 bases: TGTGCCAGCAGCCAAGATTTCATCCTCTCTGGGGCCAACGTCCTGACTTTC. It encodes CASSQDFILSGANVLTF.

This chain connects TRBV29-1 to TRBJ1-3; D is ambiguous. Germline-derived CDR1 and CDR2 are SQVTM and ANQGSEA. The CDR3 contains 15 residues. V gave up 4 bases and J gave up 0 bases, with 13 bases separating them. CDR3 DNA sequence: TGCAGCGTTGTTTCCGATCCAATCTCTGGAAACACCATATATTTT. It is translated as CSVVSDPISGNTIYF.

V usage is TRBV5-1 and J usage is TRBJ2-2; 7 bases are a match to TRBD1. V lost 4 bases, J lost 0 bases, and 9 bases stayed unmatched. Germline loops: CDR1 SGHRS, CDR2 YFSETQ. This CDR3 is 17 amino acids long. CDR3 residues: CASSGTVNFANTGELFF. The CDR3 DNA reads as TGCGCCAGCAGCGGGACAGTTAACTTCGCGAACACCGGGGAGCTGTTTTTT.

This clonotype appeared a few times. The chain employs TRBV12-3 or TRBV12-4 and TRBJ2-1, with a tentative D call TRBD2 (5 bases). Trimming cost V 2 bases and J 7 bases, with 15 bases left between them. This CDR3 has 15 residues. In nucleotides, the CDR3 is TGTGCCAGCAGTTTAACACGCGGGTCTATTAATGAGCAGTTCTTC. Its translation is CASSLTRGSINEQFF.

This clonotype occurred a few times. The rearrangement joins TRBV6-1 to TRBJ2-1, with a tentative D call TRBD2 (7 bases). Per germline, CDR1 MNHNS and CDR2 SASEGT. This CDR3 spans 14 amino acids. Trimming shortened V by 7 bases and J by 5 bases, and 15 bases separated the two germline ends. The CDR3: CASTLGGGNNEQFF. The DNA for the CDR3 is TGTGCCAGCACCCTGGGGGGGGGCAACAATGAGCAGTTCTTC.

In its sample, this clonotype was seen many times. The chain couples TRBV28 to TRBJ2-7, with D uncertain. The CDR3 is 13 amino acids. Trimming took off 2 bases at V and 2 bases at J, with 7 bases between the two ends. CDR1 and CDR2 (germline): MDHEN, SYDVKM. In nucleotides, the CDR3 is TGTGCCAGCAGTTTAACGGATACCTACGAGCAGTACTTC. Translating it yields CASSLTDTYEQYF.

The chain recombines TRBV27 with TRBJ2-3, with 9 nucleotides matching TRBD2. Trimming took 4 bases from V and 2 from J; bases not matched to a gene: 10. Germline V lookup: CDR1 MNHEY, CDR2 SMNVEV (reference sequence). This CDR3 spans 17 amino acids. CDR3 nucleotide sequence: TGTGCCAGCAGTTCACACACCCTAGCGGGGTCCACAGATACGCAGTATTTT. It codes for CASSSHTLAGSTDTQYF.

This clonotype has a handful of counts. The chain has TRBV11-2 and TRBJ2-7; D remains ambiguous. The CDR3 is 17 residues long. The germline CDR1 and CDR2 sequences are SGHAT and FQNNGV. V was clipped by 5 bases and J by 3 bases, with 23 bases between them. CDR3 sequence (DNA): TGTGCCAGCAGCCATCGACCGAACTATCTTTTATTCTACGAGCAGTACTTC. It encodes CASSHRPNYLLFYEQYF.

This clonotype was counted once. DNA of the CDR3: TGTGCCAGCATGCGAACCTCTGGAAACACCATATATTTT. Translation gives CASMRTSGNTIYF. The V and J genes are TRBV6-1 and TRBJ1-3; no firm D call. The V gene lost 7 bases and the J gene lost 0 bases, with 7 bases spanning the gap. The length of the CDR3 is 13 residues. Germline V gives CDR1 MNHNS, CDR2 SASEGT.